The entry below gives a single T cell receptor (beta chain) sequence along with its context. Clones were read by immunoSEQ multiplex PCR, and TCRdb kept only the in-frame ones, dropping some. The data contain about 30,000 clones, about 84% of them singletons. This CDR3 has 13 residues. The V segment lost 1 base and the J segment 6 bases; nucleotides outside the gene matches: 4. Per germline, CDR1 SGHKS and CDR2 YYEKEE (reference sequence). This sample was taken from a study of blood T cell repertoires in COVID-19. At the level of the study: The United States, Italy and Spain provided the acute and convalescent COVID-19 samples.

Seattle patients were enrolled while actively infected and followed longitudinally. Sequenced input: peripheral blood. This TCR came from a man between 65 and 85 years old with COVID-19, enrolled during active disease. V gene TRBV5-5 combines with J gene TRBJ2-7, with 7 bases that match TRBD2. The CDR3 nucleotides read TGTGCCAGCAGCTTGTTGACTAGCACCGAGCAGTACTTC. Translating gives CASSLLTSTEQYF.